This T cell receptor beta chain was recorded in a study of shared clonotypes between healthy human individuals (dated by TCRdb to the early 2020s). Study-level background: Two women and three men aged 18 to 49 years were included in the cohort. For each donor, three plates each were used for CD4 naive and CD4 memory, two plates were used for CD8 naive, and one plate was used for CD8 memory. The study deeply sequenced blood TCR repertoires of about 5 healthy adults to estimate repertoire size and the extent of clonotype sharing between individuals. Libraries were prepared and TCR repertoires were sequenced by different laboratories using diverse techniques, in order to increase sequencing depth and limit assay-specific biases. Per donor, leukapheresis produced somewhere between about 0.94 and 9.5 billion PBMCs.

The donors were healthy, HIV-negative adults with no recently reported acute infections or vaccinations. Only Caucasian adults living in Nashville, Tennessee, USA were represented among the donors. CD4+ T cells were enriched by magnetic negative selection; naive cells were then positively selected on CD45RA, and the negative fraction formed the memory subset. After blood collection by leukapheresis, PBMCs were isolated using Ficoll-Histopaque density gradient centrifugation and then cryopreserved in the vapor phase of liquid nitrogen. Analytical flow cytometry was used to check the purity and quantity of every magnetically sorted T cell population. Genomic DNA was isolated from each sorted fraction and quantified by UV absorbance on a Nanodrop 2000c. For this chain, trimming is 4 bases at the V end and 8 bases at the J end, and the number of junction bases without a gene match is 8. From a lookup of the germline V gene, CDR1 and CDR2 are SGHTA and FQGNSA. The CDR3, from cysteine to phenylalanine, totals 15 residues. The sequence is cut down to CDR3 DNA, 45 bases in frame from base 1.

With regard to this clone: It lacks a known antigen. Per-base quality was not reported, and no clone a single base away is much larger than it.

Using the deep immunoSEQ assay, TCR CDR3 regions were amplified from genomic DNA by multiplex PCR. Extracted genomic DNA from each cell subset was distributed evenly across all wells of several immunoSEQ 96-well plates, and each plate was treated as a replicate. For sorted subsets, 150 to 250 ng of genomic DNA, equivalent to around 30,000 T cell genomes, went into each replicate PCR. Purified libraries were quantified with a Qubit 3.0 fluorometer, sized on a Bioanalyzer 2100, and re-quantified with the KAPA Library Quantification kit. A separate single-read 150-cycle Illumina NextSeq 550 flow cell was used to sequence each immunoSEQ 96-well plate. The paper's data handling went like this. Because the immunoSEQ output held only junctional sequences and lacked quality scores, the filtering could not match the filtering applied to full-length reads. Sequences were annotated with PyIR, a Python wrapper for IgBLAST v1.9, using IMGT germline references to assign V/J genes and CDR3. Reads were removed for weak V/J assignments (E-value above 1e-6), missing CDR3, stop codons, out-of-frame junctions, or ambiguous translated residues. V3J clonotypes were defined as sequences sharing the same inferred V gene, J gene, and CDR3 amino acid sequence. Percentage overlap between repertoires was calculated by dividing the number of shared unique clonotypes by the size of the smaller repertoire. Richness of each repertoire was evaluated using RTK rarefaction, the Chao1 estimator, and Recon v2.1 estimates of unobserved clonotypes. Generation probabilities for all TCRbeta clonotypes obtained by the gDNA method from a handful of donors were computed using OLGA. This is the immuneACCESS table as TCRdb keeps it, with only in-frame sequences that have V and J called. A part of the clones is gone; compared with another copy, unresolved V genes explain less than half, and the rest is unexplained. For V, J and clone size, that table is used; D and trimming come from the DNA. This sample gives about 1 million clones in total; 65% to 75% of them show up just once. Jointly, the top ten make up about 1.5% of the sample.

General study outcomes and caveats: Clonotypes shared by all four sorted-subset donors showed higher generation probabilities than non-shared clonotypes. Larger estimated clonotype richness was generally found for naive subsets than for memory subsets. Sampling was restricted to blood, and TCR repertoires in tissues likely differ from the TCR repertoires found in blood. Even with the large sequencing depth, rarefaction of the sorted-subset datasets indicated that sequencing was incomplete. Pairwise subsampling led to the expectation that sequencing depth would affect the degree of clonotype sharing among donors. Because the study included a small number of donors, the genetic and exposure-history diversity represented was limited. About 4.5% of naive CD4, 3.5% of naive CD8, about 2.5% of memory CD4, and 0.4% of memory CD8 clonotypes were shared across a few donors.

The V gene is TRBV7-2 and the J gene is TRBJ2-3, and 11 bases in between align with TRBD2. Sequenced material: memory CD4+ T cells sorted from blood. The cell subset or site tag for this specimen amounts to: CD45RA-negative fraction. The sequence came from a man aged 18 to 35 in good health. CDR3 loop: CASSSRLAGPGTQYF. The nucleotides read TGTGCCAGCAGCTCGCGACTAGCGGGACCGGGTACGCAGTATTTT.